This TCR beta chain was retrieved from a study of cytomegalovirus exposure and HLA in healthy donors. This clone has just a few counts. The study ran its PCR with 60 Vbeta and 13 Jbeta primers. TCRdb's copy holds only in-frame clones and misses some; the assay was immunoSEQ multiplex PCR. The sample lists fewer than 250,000 clones, 75% to 85% seen once, with about 0.37% in the top ten. Germline CDR1 is SGHTA and CDR2 is FQGTGA. The CDR3 length is 15 residues. The junction had 5 bases not matched to a gene; V was cut back by 3 bases and J by 5 bases. Sequenced sample: PBMCs. The rearrangement uses TRBV7-3 and TRBJ2-5, with 11 bases lining up with TRBD2. The sequence was obtained from a male donor in good health and CMV-seropositive. CDR3 sequence reads: CASSLTSGAIETQYF. The CDR3 coding sequence is TGTGCCAGCAGCTTGACTAGCGGGGCGATTGAGACCCAGTACTTC.